This TCR beta chain originates from a study of shared clonotypes between healthy human individuals. In this sample, this clone turned up many times. Some clones are missing from TCRdb's copy, which holds only in-frame ones; the method was immunoSEQ multiplex PCR. The sample yields under 1,100,000 clones, 70% to 80% seen once. Trimming removed 5 bases at V and 1 base at J, with 12 bases between. CDR1 SEHNR and CDR2 FQNEAQ come from the germline V gene (reference sequence). CDR3 length: 14 amino acids. Nashville, Tennessee was home to all donors, who were Caucasian adults. The rearrangement links TRBV7-9 to TRBJ2-7; D is perhaps TRBD1 (5 bases). Input material: memory CD4+ T cells sorted from blood. The subset denotes: CD45RA-negative fraction. This TCR derives from a man aged 18 to 29 in good health. DNA for the CDR3: TGTGCCAGCAGCCGACAGTCTAATTCCTACGAGCAGTACTTC. It translates to CASSRQSNSYEQYF. Combining the CDR3 with reference TRBV7-9 and TRBJ2-7 gives the whole variable domain DTGVSQNPRHKITKRGQNVTFRCDPISEHNRLYWYRQTLGQGPEFLTYFQNEAQLEKSRLLSDRFSAERPKGSFSTLEIQRTEQGDSAMYLCASSRQSNSYEQYFGPGTRLTVT.